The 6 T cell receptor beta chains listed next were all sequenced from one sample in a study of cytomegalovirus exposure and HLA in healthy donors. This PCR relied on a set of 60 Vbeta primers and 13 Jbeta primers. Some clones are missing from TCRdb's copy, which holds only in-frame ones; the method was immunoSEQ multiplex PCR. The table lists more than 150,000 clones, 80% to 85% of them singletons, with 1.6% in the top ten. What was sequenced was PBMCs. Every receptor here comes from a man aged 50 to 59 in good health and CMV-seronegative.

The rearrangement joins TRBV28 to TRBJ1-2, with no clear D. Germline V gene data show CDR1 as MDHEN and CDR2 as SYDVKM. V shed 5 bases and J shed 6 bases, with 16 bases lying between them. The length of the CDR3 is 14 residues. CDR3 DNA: TGTGCCAGCAGTCGCCTAGTTTCGTCCGATGGCTACACCTTC. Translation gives CASSRLVSSDGYTF.

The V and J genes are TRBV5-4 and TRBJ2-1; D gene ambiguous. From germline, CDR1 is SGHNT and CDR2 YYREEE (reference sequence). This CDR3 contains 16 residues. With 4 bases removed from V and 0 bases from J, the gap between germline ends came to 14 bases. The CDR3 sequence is CASSGLQLSSYNEQFF. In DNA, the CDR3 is TGTGCCAGCAGCGGTTTACAGCTGAGCTCCTACAATGAGCAGTTCTTC.

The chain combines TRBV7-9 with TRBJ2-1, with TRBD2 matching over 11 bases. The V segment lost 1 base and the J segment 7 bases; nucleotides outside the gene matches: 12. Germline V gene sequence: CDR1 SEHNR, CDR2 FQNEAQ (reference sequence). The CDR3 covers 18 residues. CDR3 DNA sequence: TGTGCCAGCAGCTTAGGGGATAGCGGGGGGGGCCGTGGGAATGAGCAGTTCTTC. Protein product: CASSLGDSGGGRGNEQFF.

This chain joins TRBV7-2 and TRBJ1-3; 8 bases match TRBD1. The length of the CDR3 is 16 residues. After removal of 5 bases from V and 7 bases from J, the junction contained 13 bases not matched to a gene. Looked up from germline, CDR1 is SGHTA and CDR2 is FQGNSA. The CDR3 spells CASSPTPHWTGNTIYF. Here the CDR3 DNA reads TGTGCCAGCAGCCCCACCCCCCACTGGACAGGGAACACCATATATTTT. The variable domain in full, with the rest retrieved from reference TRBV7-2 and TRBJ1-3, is GAGVSQSPSNKVTEKGKDVELRCDPISGHTALYWYRQSLGQGLEFLIYFQGNSAPDKSGLPSDRFSAERTGGSVSTLTIQRTQQEDSAVYLCASSPTPHWTGNTIYFGEGSWLTVV.

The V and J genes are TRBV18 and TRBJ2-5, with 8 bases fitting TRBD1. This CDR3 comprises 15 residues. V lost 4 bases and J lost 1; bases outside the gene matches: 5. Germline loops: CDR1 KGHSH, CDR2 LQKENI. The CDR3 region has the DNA TGTGCCAGCTCACGGGGGACAGGCACCCAAGAGACCCAGTACTTC. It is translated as CASSRGTGTQETQYF.

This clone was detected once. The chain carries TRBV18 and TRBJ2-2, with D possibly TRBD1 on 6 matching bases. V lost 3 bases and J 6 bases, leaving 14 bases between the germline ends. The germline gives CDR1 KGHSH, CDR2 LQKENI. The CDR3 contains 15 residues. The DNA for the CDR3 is TGTGCCAGCTCACCCCAGGGGCCGGGGCCCGGGGAGCTGTTTTTT. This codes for CASSPQGPGPGELFF.